Each of the 28 T cell receptor beta chains below was sequenced from the same sample in a study of blood T cell repertoires in COVID-19. Profiling relied on immunoSEQ multiplex PCR, and the TCRdb table lists in-frame clones only, not all of them. Here the sample spans roughly 180,000 clones, roughly 82% being singletons. The sequenced sample was PBMCs or T cells enriched from blood (not recorded which). The source of these receptors is a woman aged 30 to 39 who had recovered from COVID-19.

This clone was seen ten or more times. The junction departs from germline at one end; a sequencing error may be responsible. This chain uses TRBV5-4 with TRBJ2-3, with D possibly being TRBD1 (5 bases). The CDR3 has 14 residues. The germline gives CDR1 SGHNT, CDR2 YYREEE (reference sequence). CDR3 protein: CASSPSDSRDTQYF. CDR3 DNA sequence: TGTGCCAGCAGCCCCTCCGACAGCAGAGATACGCAGTATTTT.

CDR3 nucleotide sequence: TGCGCCAGCGCTAAGGAGGAGGGCCGATATACGCAGTATTTT. Its translation: CASAKEEGRYTQYF. The chain uses TRBV5-1 and TRBJ2-3, with D possibly matching TRBD2 (6 bases). The CDR3 is 14 residues long. From germline, CDR1 is SGHRS and CDR2 YFSETQ. V was clipped by 7 bases and J by 7 bases, with 19 bases between them.

This clone was counted between two and nine times. This chain joins TRBV27 and TRBJ2-7; a weak D match, TRBD2 (5 bases). Trimming pared 7 bases from V and 7 bases from J, leaving 17 bases between. CDR1 is MNHEY, CDR2 SMNVEV, per germline (reference sequence). CDR3 length equals 13 residues. The CDR3 DNA reads TGTGCCAGCACCCCGACTACCTTTGGGGAGCAGTACTTC. Protein product: CASTPTTFGEQYF.

V is TRBV7-9 and J is TRBJ1-1, with D possibly TRBD1 on 6 matching bases. V was shortened by 4 bases and J by 0 bases, with 24 bases between the two germline ends. The germline V gene encodes CDR1 SEHNR and CDR2 FQNEAQ (reference sequence). This CDR3 is 19 amino acids long. The CDR3 protein is CASSSLMGGIRTVNTEAFF. CDR3 sequence (DNA): TGTGCCAGCAGCTCTCTTATGGGGGGGATTCGGACAGTGAACACTGAAGCTTTCTTT.

The chain uses TRBV27 and TRBJ2-7, with 8 nucleotides matching TRBD1. The CDR3 consists of 17 residues. CDR1 is MNHEY and CDR2 is SMNVEV in the germline V gene (reference sequence). Trimming took 4 bases from V and 1 from J; bases not matched to a gene: 12. CDR3 in amino acids: CASSSNHGTGPSYEQYF. Written as DNA, the CDR3 is TGTGCCAGCAGTTCTAACCACGGGACAGGACCTTCCTACGAGCAGTACTTC.

This clone was recorded a few times. V and J are TRBV27 and TRBJ1-6; 9 bases fit TRBD1. The CDR3 is made up of 14 amino acids. CDR1 is MNHEY and CDR2 is SMNVEV in the germline V gene (reference sequence). V was clipped by 6 bases and J by 9 bases; unmatched bases: 6. CDR3 in DNA: TGTGCCAGCAGGACCGGGACAGGGATTTCACCCCTCCACTTT. It translates to CASRTGTGISPLHF.

This clone occurred once. This chain connects TRBV4-2 to TRBJ2-6, with TRBD1 identical over 11 bases. The CDR3 is 17 residues long. Germline-derived CDR1 and CDR2 are LGHNA and YNFKEQ. Trimming cost V 1 base and J 2 bases; bases outside gene matches: 1. The CDR3 loop is CASSQGTGGAGANVLTF. The DNA for the CDR3 is TGTGCCAGCAGCCAAGGGACAGGGGGCGCTGGGGCCAACGTCCTGACTTTC.

The chain links TRBV21-1 to TRBJ2-7; the DNA was not compared with TRBD1, the D call given in the table. TRBV21-1 is a listed pseudogene. The CDR3 covers 15 residues. CDR3 amino acids: CASSKSLQGSYEQYF. CDR3 sequence (DNA): TGTGCCAGCAGCAAAAGTCTGCAGGGTTCCTACGAGCAGTACTTC.

The genes are TRBV18 and TRBJ1-1; no clear D. The length of the CDR3 is 13 residues. V shed 6 bases and J shed 4 bases, with 12 bases lying between them. Germline loops: CDR1 KGHSH, CDR2 LQKENI. As DNA, the CDR3 is TGTGCCAGCTCCTCGGGTTATCCCACTGAAGCTTTCTTT. It yields the protein CASSSGYPTEAFF.

The rearrangement uses TRBV14 and TRBJ2-1, with 8 bases matching TRBD2. From germline, CDR1 is SGHDN and CDR2 FVKESK. This CDR3 spans 18 amino acids. Trimming cost V 2 bases and J 14 bases; bases outside gene matches: 23. The CDR3 here is CASSQRLAGVKVPIKEFF. The CDR3 bases are TGTGCCAGCAGCCAACGGCTAGCGGGCGTCAAGGTCCCTATTAAGGAGTTCTTC.

With respect to this clone: One end of the junction does not line up with germline, which may come from a read error. The V call is TRBV6-1, the J call TRBJ1-2, with 7 bases matching TRBD1. Germline values: CDR1 MNHNS, CDR2 SASEGT. The CDR3 runs to 15 residues. CDR3 residues: CASSEGQASNYGYTF. DNA of the CDR3: TGTGCCAGCAGCGAAGGACAGGCCTCTAACTATGGCTACACCTTC.

This clone is a singleton in its sample. Other DNA sequences in this sample translate to the same CDR3. The chain has TRBV2 and TRBJ1-5; weak D call: TRBD1 (5 bases). The CDR3 extends over 14 amino acids. V was shortened by 4 bases and J by 2 bases, with 9 bases between the two germline ends. Per the germline V gene, CDR1 is SNHLY and CDR2 is FYNNEI. CDR3 nucleotides: TGTGCCAGCAGTGTGGGGGGTGGCAATCAGCCCCAGCATTTT. Translated, it gives CASSVGGGNQPQHF.

V gene TRBV24-1 combines with J gene TRBJ1-5; D unclear. CDR1 and CDR2 from the germline V gene are KGHDR and SFDVKD. The CDR3 has 14 amino acids. Trimming took off 1 base at V and 4 bases at J, with 7 bases between the two ends. The CDR3 here is CATSDFSRNQPQHF. The CDR3, as DNA: TGTGCCACCAGTGATTTCTCCCGGAATCAGCCCCAGCATTTT.

The rearrangement links TRBV10-3 to TRBJ2-3; TRBD2 matches 10 bases. Germline V gene lookup returns CDR1 ENHRY and CDR2 SYGVKD. The CDR3 loop spans 18 amino acids. The junction had 12 bases not matched to a gene; V was cut back by 2 bases and J by 4 bases. The CDR3 DNA sequence: TGTGCCATCAGTGAGGTGTGGTTAGCGGGAGGCAATTCAGATACGCAGTATTTT. Its translation: CAISEVWLAGGNSDTQYF.

The chain recombines TRBV19 with TRBJ1-5, with D unresolved. Per the germline V gene, CDR1 is LNHDA and CDR2 is SQIVND (reference sequence). The CDR3 extends over 19 amino acids. V lost 3 bases to trimming and J lost 0 bases, with 21 bases between them. The CDR3 bases are TGTGCCAGTAGTATCAAACAGCTCTCCCTTACATATAGCAATCAGCCCCAGCATTTT. Residues: CASSIKQLSLTYSNQPQHF.

CDR3 nucleotide sequence: TGCGCCAGCACTTCGGGGGGGCGGTTGGAGACCCAGTACTTC. The encoded protein is CASTSGGRLETQYF. The chain has TRBV5-1 and TRBJ2-5; 8 bases match TRBD2. Per the germline V gene, CDR1 is SGHRS and CDR2 is YFSETQ. The CDR3 has 14 amino acids. J was trimmed by 5 bases and V by 6 bases; bases with no gene match: 9.

The chain couples TRBV15 to TRBJ2-2; tentatively, D is TRBD2 (5 bases). The CDR3 totals 15 residues. With 4 bases removed from V and 0 bases from J, the gap between germline ends came to 9 bases. Germline lookup yields CDR1 LNHNV and CDR2 YYDKDF (reference sequence). CDR3 residues: CATSNLEANTGELFF. CDR3 sequence (DNA): TGTGCCACCAGCAATCTGGAGGCGAACACCGGGGAGCTGTTTTTT.

V is TRBV29-1 and J is TRBJ1-1; tentative D call: TRBD1 (5 bases). The CDR3 sequence is 14 residues long. CDR1 is SQVTM and CDR2 is ANQGSEA in the germline V gene. Trimming cost V 5 bases and J 0 bases, with 13 bases left between them. DNA for the CDR3: TGCAGCGTTTCGACAGCCCTCATGAACACTGAAGCTTTCTTT. This gives the protein CSVSTALMNTEAFF.

The chain combines TRBV19 with TRBJ1-1; D unclear. Germline CDR1 and CDR2: LNHDA and SQIVND (reference sequence). The CDR3 is 15 residues long. V was cut by 6 bases and J by 2 bases, with 16 bases left in between. The CDR3 spells CASSTVGLGNTEAFF. The CDR3 nucleotides read TGTGCCAGTAGCACAGTTGGGTTAGGAAACACTGAAGCTTTCTTT.

The CDR3 DNA reads TGTGCCAGCAGTTACTTAACGGATGAGCAGTTCTTC. Translating it yields CASSYLTDEQFF. The rearrangement joins TRBV27 to TRBJ2-1; the D is unclear. Trimming pared 4 bases from V and 8 bases from J, leaving 9 bases between. Per the germline V gene, CDR1 is MNHEY and CDR2 is SMNVEV (reference sequence). This CDR3 contains 12 residues.

This chain uses TRBV4-1 with TRBJ1-4, with 9 bases fitting TRBD1. This CDR3 has 15 residues. The V and J ends lost 4 bases and 6 bases, in that order; junction bases with no gene match: 6. Germline CDR1 and CDR2: MGHRA and YSYEKL. CDR3 bases: TGCGCCAGCAGCCGGACGGGACAGGGAGATGAAAAACTGTTTTTT. Translated, it gives CASSRTGQGDEKLFF.

The chain links TRBV21-1 to TRBJ2-4; no DNA check was done on the table's D call, TRBD2. TRBV21-1 represents a pseudogene. The CDR3 is 17 residues long. For the CDR3, the DNA is TGTGCCAGCAGCAGACATGCCTCCGGGGGGTCCAAAAACATTCAGTACTTC. Translating gives CASSRHASGGSKNIQYF.

This clone appeared a few times. The genes are TRBV5-6 and TRBJ2-3, with D maybe TRBD1 (6 bases). CDR3 length equals 15 residues. Germline V gene data show CDR1 as SGHDT and CDR2 as YYEEEE. Between the trimmed V and J ends, which lost 3 bases and 4 bases, there was a span of 15 bases. The CDR3 nucleotides read TGTGCCAGCAGCTCGATCAGGGGATTACCAGATACGCAGTATTTT. This translates into CASSSIRGLPDTQYF.

The chain links TRBV5-4 to TRBJ2-7; TRBD2 matches at 7 bases. The V and J ends lost 1 base and 0 bases, in that order; junction bases with no gene match: 1. CDR1 is SGHNT and CDR2 is YYREEE in the germline V gene (reference sequence). The length of the CDR3 is 14 residues. The CDR3 is CASSLSGNSYEQYF. CDR3 sequence (DNA): TGTGCCAGCAGCTTGAGCGGGAACTCCTACGAGCAGTACTTC.

V gene TRBV2 combines with J gene TRBJ2-1; 11 bases are shared with TRBD1. The ends lost 6 bases at V and 4 bases at J; junction bases unmatched: 5. This CDR3 comprises 15 residues. Germline V CDR1 and CDR2: SNHLY, FYNNEI. In DNA form, the CDR3 reads TGTGCCAGCAGGCCCGGGACAGGGGGATACAATGAGCAGTTCTTC. As protein: CASRPGTGGYNEQFF.

V is TRBV27 and J is TRBJ2-6; tentatively, D is TRBD1 (6 bases). The CDR3 totals 17 residues. The V gene's germline CDR1 is MNHEY and CDR2 SMNVEV (reference sequence). Trimming took off 5 bases at V and 0 bases at J, with 14 bases between the two ends. The CDR3 sequence is CASSIGDTRSGANVLTF. The CDR3 DNA follows: TGTGCCAGCAGTATCGGGGACACGCGCTCTGGGGCCAACGTCCTGACTTTC.

The chain has TRBV3-1 (or the pseudogene TRBV3-2) and TRBJ1-1, with 8 bases that match TRBD1. This CDR3 comprises 14 residues. Losses at the gene ends were 4 bases for V and 3 bases for J; bases not matched to a gene: 4. Germline V CDR1 and CDR2: LGHDT, YNNKEL (reference sequence). The CDR3 coding sequence is TGTGCCAGCAGCCCGACAGGGGTATACACTGAAGCTTTCTTT. It specifies CASSPTGVYTEAFF.

V gene TRBV29-1 combines with J gene TRBJ1-2, with D perhaps matching TRBD1 (5 bases). With 8 bases removed from V and 3 bases from J, the gap between germline ends came to 19 bases. Germline V CDR1 and CDR2: SQVTM, ANQGSEA. There are 14 residues in the CDR3. The chain's CDR3 is CSTRLVGGYYGYTF. DNA for the CDR3: TGCAGCACCCGGCTGGTGGGGGGGTACTATGGCTACACCTTC.